This paragraph reports one T cell receptor (beta chain). This record belongs to a study of PD-L1 blockade in urothelial cancer. Study overall: Bladder-origin urothelial cancer in males covered twenty-five of 29 patients. At 3 weeks after treatment start (second dose) and again at 6 weeks, blood was analyzed. When blood samples were assessed, the median T cell count was about 130,000.

Regarding time point: peripheral blood 6 weeks after treatment start. The CDR3 has 16 amino acids. Germline CDR1 reads SEHNR; CDR2 reads FQNEAQ (reference sequence). Trimming removed 5 bases at V and 3 bases at J, with 17 bases between. The assay was immunoSEQ multiplex PCR, and TCRdb's table has in-frame clones only and misses some. The data hold about 120,000 clones, with around 89% observed a single time. The sequence was obtained from a man in his sixties with urothelial cancer. The rearrangement joins TRBV7-9 to TRBJ2-1; possible D gene TRBD2, 5 bases. Specimen: PBMCs, collected around atezolizumab (anti-PD-L1) treatment. The CDR3 DNA reads as TGTGCCAGCAGCAAACGGAGAGGGCGGTACTACAATGAGCAGTTCTTC. It yields the protein CASSKRRGRYYNEQFF.